These 24 T cell receptor beta chains originate from one sample sequenced in a study of blood T cell repertoires in COVID-19. Sequencing used immunoSEQ multiplex PCR; TCRdb keeps in-frame clones, though not all of them. Of 100,000 to 150,000 clones listed, 79% were seen once; the top ten hold roughly 35%. Sample: peripheral blood. The receptors shown here come from a man aged 35-49 years with active or convalescent COVID-19.

The table lists this clone with a few counts. V is TRBV6-6 and J is TRBJ1-5; 7 bases align to TRBD1. Germline lookup yields CDR1 MNHNY and CDR2 SVGAGI (reference sequence). V lost 5 bases to trimming and J lost 0 bases; unmatched junction nucleotides: 4. The CDR3 is 15 residues long. The CDR3, as DNA: TGTGCCAGCAGTAATCAGGGGGTTAGCAATCAGCCCCAGCATTTT. Its protein product is CASSNQGVSNQPQHF.

The gene calls are TRBV9 and TRBJ2-2, with no clear D. V was shortened by 0 bases and J by 5 bases, with 8 bases between the two germline ends. CDR3 length: 14 amino acids. Germline V gives CDR1 SGDLS, CDR2 YYNGEE. The CDR3 loop reads CASSVEAQTGELFF. DNA for the CDR3: TGTGCCAGCAGCGTAGAGGCACAGACCGGGGAGCTGTTTTTT.

This clone occurred once. J is TRBJ2-2 and V is TRBV2; TRBD2 aligns across 13 bases. J gave up 2 bases and V 7 bases, and 10 bases lay outside the gene matches. The CDR3 is 18 amino acids. The germline CDR1 and CDR2 sequences are SNHLY and FYNNEI. Written as DNA, the CDR3 is TGTGCCAGCACCCTCTGGGGGACTAGCGGGATTAACACCGGGGAGCTGTTTTTT. Amino acids: CASTLWGTSGINTGELFF.

This clone was picked up one time. J is TRBJ2-1 and V is TRBV7-3; 8 positions match TRBD1. The V segment lost 4 bases and the J segment 6 bases; nucleotides outside the gene matches: 8. Germline V gene lookup returns CDR1 SGHTA and CDR2 FQGTGA. The length of the CDR3 is 15 residues. The DNA of the CDR3 is TGTGCCAGCAGCTCTCAGGGGGCAGGGCTCAATGAGCAGTTCTTC. Translation gives CASSSQGAGLNEQFF.

The rearrangement links TRBV4-1 to TRBJ1-2, with D maybe TRBD1 (5 bases). CDR1 and CDR2 (germline): MGHRA, YSYEKL. This CDR3 spans 16 amino acids. Trimming removed 0 bases at V and 1 base at J, with 12 bases between. The CDR3 reads CASSQDRGTLNYGYTF. In nucleotides, the CDR3 is TGCGCCAGCAGCCAAGATAGGGGAACCCTTAACTATGGCTACACCTTC.

V and J are TRBV4-2 and TRBJ1-5; D gene unclear. The CDR3 runs to 17 residues. V lost 0 bases, J lost 0 bases, and 12 bases lay in between. The germline V gene has CDR1 LGHNA and CDR2 YNFKEQ. The DNA for the CDR3 is TGTGCCAGCAGCCAAGATGAACAGCTCTATAGCAATCAGCCCCAGCATTTT. Its protein is CASSQDEQLYSNQPQHF.

The sample holds one count of this clone. The V and J genes are TRBV7-3 and TRBJ2-1, with D possibly matching TRBD1 (6 bases). CDR3 length: 14 residues. Germline V gene lookup returns CDR1 SGHTA and CDR2 FQGTGA. Trimming removed 5 bases at V and 3 bases at J, with 11 bases between. The CDR3 region is CASSKQGFYNEQFF. For the CDR3, the DNA is TGTGCCAGCAGCAAACAGGGATTCTACAATGAGCAGTTCTTC.

This clone was observed a single time. The J gene is TRBJ1-2, the V gene TRBV10-3; 8 bases fit TRBD1. The germline gives CDR1 ENHRY, CDR2 SYGVKD. V shed 6 bases and J 8 bases; nucleotides not matched to a gene: 8. This CDR3 comprises 13 residues. The CDR3 bases are TGTGCCATCAGCGGACAGGGTGCTCTAGGCTACACCTTC. As protein: CAISGQGALGYTF.

This clone appeared a single time. The V gene is TRBV7-2, the J gene TRBJ1-1, with D maybe TRBD1 (6 bases). V lost 3 bases and J 3 bases, leaving 14 bases between the germline ends. The CDR3 is made up of 15 amino acids. Germline V lookup: CDR1 SGHTA, CDR2 FQGNSA. CDR3 amino acids: CASSFREQGHTEAFF. The CDR3 DNA reads TGTGCCAGCAGCTTTAGGGAACAGGGTCACACTGAAGCTTTCTTT.

The chain uses TRBV7-2 and TRBJ1-4; tentatively, D is TRBD1 (5 bases). V was pared by 5 bases and J by 10 bases, with 11 bases between. This CDR3 has 12 residues. Germline V CDR1 and CDR2: SGHTA, FQGNSA. The CDR3 loop reads CASSPGFAKLFF. The DNA for the CDR3 is TGTGCCAGCAGCCCAGGGTTCGCAAAACTGTTTTTT.

The chain links TRBV7-9 to TRBJ1-1; D is unclear. This CDR3 has 13 residues. V lost 3 bases to trimming and J lost 7 bases, with 12 bases between them. From germline, CDR1 is SEHNR and CDR2 FQNEAQ (reference sequence). Here the CDR3 reads CASSFPVQVEAFF. The CDR3 nucleotides are TGTGCCAGCAGCTTCCCCGTACAAGTTGAAGCTTTCTTT.

In DNA form, the CDR3 reads TGTGCCAGCAGCGTTACCGGGGCTGGAAACACCATATATTTT. Protein: CASSVTGAGNTIYF. The chain uses TRBV9 and TRBJ1-3, with D hard to call. CDR1 is SGDLS, CDR2 YYNGEE, per germline. This CDR3 is built from 14 residues. Trimming took 2 bases from V and 2 from J, leaving 8 bases between them.

The chain couples TRBV3-1 (or the pseudogene TRBV3-2) to TRBJ1-4; 10 bases are a match to TRBD1. Germline values: CDR1 LGHDT, CDR2 YNNKEL (reference sequence). The trim removed 6 bases at V and 8 bases at J, leaving 12 bases unmatched. There are 16 residues in the CDR3. The CDR3 region is CASSLAAGTGDEKLFF. The CDR3 nucleotides read TGTGCCAGCAGTCTCGCCGCCGGGACAGGGGACGAAAAACTGTTTTTT.

Note on this clone: One end of the junction fails to match germline, which may point to a read error. This chain uses TRBV19 with TRBJ1-2; possible D gene TRBD1, 6 bases. Per the germline V gene, CDR1 is LNHDA and CDR2 is SQIVND (reference sequence). The CDR3 is 13 amino acids. CDR3 loop: CASSSPFRDTFFF. CDR3 nucleotides: TGTGCCAGTAGTTCCCCTTTTAGGGACACTTTTTTCTTC. Complete variable domain (other parts from reference TRBV19 and TRBJ1-2): DGGITQSPKYLFRKEGQNVTLSCEQNLNHDAMYWYRQDPGQGLRLIYYSQIVNDFQKGDIAEGYSVSREKKESFPLTVTSAQKNPTAFYLCASSSPFRDTFFFGSGTRLTVV.

This clone was recorded once. V gene TRBV12-3 or TRBV12-4 combines with J gene TRBJ2-7; D perhaps matches TRBD1 (6 bases). This CDR3 has 12 residues. Trimming took 7 bases from V and 7 from J, leaving 14 bases between them. CDR3 loop: CASTSWGREQYF. The CDR3 DNA sequence: TGTGCCAGCACCTCTTGGGGGCGGGAGCAGTACTTC.

The chain couples TRBV28 to TRBJ1-2; D gene uncertain. This CDR3 has 14 residues. Trimming cost V 6 bases and J 7 bases, with 18 bases left between them. Per the germline V gene, CDR1 is MDHEN and CDR2 is SYDVKM. The CDR3 bases are TGTGCCAGCAGATTCTCACTAGGACTGGCTGGCTACACCTTC. Encoded protein: CASRFSLGLAGYTF.

The sample holds a few counts of this clone. The chain joins TRBV19 to TRBJ2-3, with TRBD2 as a possible D gene (7 bases). Germline V gene data show CDR1 as LNHDA and CDR2 as SQIVND (reference sequence). V lost 4 bases and J lost 3, with 14 bases in between. The CDR3 runs 15 residues. The CDR3 nucleotides are TGTGCCAGTAGTACAAGGGGGGGGAATACAGATACGCAGTATTTT. Encoded protein: CASSTRGGNTDTQYF.

In its sample, this clone was seen a few times. This chain connects TRBV3-1 (or the pseudogene TRBV3-2) to TRBJ2-2; no definite D call. Between the trimmed V and J ends, which lost 4 bases and 5 bases, there was a span of 8 bases. The CDR3 is 13 amino acids. Germline V gives CDR1 LGHDT, CDR2 YNNKEL (reference sequence). CDR3 sequence reads: CASSRKATGELFF. CDR3 DNA: TGTGCCAGCAGCCGAAAAGCGACCGGGGAGCTGTTTTTT.

V is TRBV30 and J is TRBJ2-1; TRBD1 might be the D (6 bases). Germline-derived CDR1 and CDR2 are GTSNPN and SVGIG (reference sequence). CDR3 length equals 17 residues. With 4 bases removed from V and 0 bases from J, the gap between germline ends came to 19 bases. The CDR3 protein is CAWTTGRGPSSYNEQFF. The CDR3 DNA sequence: TGTGCCTGGACGACAGGTCGAGGCCCGAGCTCCTACAATGAGCAGTTCTTC.

V gene TRBV9 combines with J gene TRBJ1-2; 7 bases map to TRBD1. The V segment lost 4 bases and the J segment 6 bases; nucleotides outside the gene matches: 9. The germline V gene encodes CDR1 SGDLS and CDR2 YYNGEE. The CDR3 has 14 residues. Written as DNA, the CDR3 is TGTGCCAGCAGCCCTGAGGACAGGAAGAATGGCTACACCTTC. This encodes CASSPEDRKNGYTF.

This sequence joins TRBV30 and TRBJ2-1, with 10 bases fitting TRBD2. The V gene end was trimmed by 4 bases and the J gene end by 8 bases; junction bases not matched to a gene: 14. Germline V gives CDR1 GTSNPN, CDR2 SVGIG (reference sequence). The length of the CDR3 is 16 residues. CDR3 bases: TGTGCCTGGACCGTGAGGAAGGCTAGCGGGGGACATGAGCAGTTCTTC. Translating it yields CAWTVRKASGGHEQFF.

The chain has TRBV5-5 and TRBJ2-2; 9 bases fit TRBD2. Germline trimming cut 4 bases from V and 1 base from J; bases unmatched to any gene: 11. The CDR3 spans 18 residues. CDR1 is SGHKS, CDR2 YYEKEE, per germline (reference sequence). CDR3 protein: CASSPGGSGSVNTGELFF. CDR3 bases: TGTGCCAGCAGCCCTGGAGGTAGCGGGAGTGTGAACACCGGGGAGCTGTTTTTT.

This rearrangement joins TRBV28 to TRBJ1-6, with D perhaps matching TRBD1 (6 bases). The V and J ends lost 6 bases and 4 bases respectively, with 16 bases between them. The CDR3 has 16 amino acids. Germline V lookup: CDR1 MDHEN, CDR2 SYDVKM. The CDR3 DNA follows: TGTGCCAGCAGCCAGGAGGCGCAGGGGTATAATTCACCCCTCCACTTT. Translated: CASSQEAQGYNSPLHF.

V and J are TRBV12-5 and TRBJ2-7, with TRBD1 identical over 7 bases. Germline trimming cut 4 bases from V and 2 bases from J; bases unmatched to any gene: 2. The germline gives CDR1 LGHNT, CDR2 FRNRAP. This CDR3 is 13 amino acids long. CDR3 residues: CASGWDRAYEQYF. For the CDR3, the DNA is TGTGCTAGTGGTTGGGACAGAGCCTACGAGCAGTACTTC. The variable domain in full, completed from reference TRBV12-5 and TRBJ2-7, reads DARVTQTPRHKVTEMGQEVTMRCQPILGHNTVFWYRQTMMQGLELLAYFRNRAPLDDSGMPKDRFSAEMPDATLATLKIQPSEPRDSAVYFCASGWDRAYEQYFGPGTRLTVT.